The present entry profiles one T cell receptor (beta chain) with its context. Germline CDR1 and CDR2: SNHLY and FYNNEI. CDR3 length: 18 residues. Trimming took off 0 bases at V and 0 bases at J, with 14 bases between the two ends. Additional autoimmune diseases, uncontrolled infections, pregnancy or lactation disqualified patients. Diagnosis was based on clinical symptoms, serum thyroxine, TRAb, thyroid ultrasound and orbital computed tomography. The sample comes from a study of Graves' ophthalmopathy and Graves' hyperthyroidism. RNA transcripts served as template for amplifying TCR beta CDR3 sequences. Amplification began with first-round RT-PCR using HTBI primers, then second-round multiplex PCR was performed. TCRdb ran MiXCR on the multiplex PCR reads and lists one entry per CDR3 protein. Of approximately 1.2 million distinct CDR3 sequences listed, roughly two fifths were seen once; the top ten hold around 10%.

The rearrangement joins TRBV2 to TRBJ1-4; D may be TRBD1 (5 bases). This TCR was recovered from an adult man with Graves' hyperthyroidism. Material: peripheral blood or thyroid tissue (not recorded which). In DNA, the CDR3 is TGTGCCAGCAGTGAAGCAGGCGGGACCGTATCAACTAATGAAAAACTGTTTTTT. The encoded protein is CASSEAGGTVSTNEKLFF.